This T cell receptor beta chain was recovered during a study of blood T cell repertoires in COVID-19. The protocol was immunoSEQ multiplex PCR, while the TCRdb copy is restricted to in-frame clones and leaves out a portion. Here the sample spans a few hundred thousand clones, nearly 90% being singletons. This CDR3 is built from 16 residues. V was shortened by 2 bases and J by 2 bases, with 13 bases between the two germline ends. In germline, CDR1 is LGHDT, CDR2 YNNKEL (reference sequence). Sequencing input: PBMCs or T cells enriched from blood (not recorded which). The rearrangement joins TRBV3-1 (or the pseudogene TRBV3-2) to TRBJ2-1; D is unresolved. This clonotype originated in a young woman who had been exposed to COVID-19. The CDR3, as DNA: TGTGCCAGCAGCCAAAGTCTGCGGCTCGCCTACAATGAGCAGTTCTTC. Its protein product is CASSQSLRLAYNEQFF.